This T cell receptor beta chain derives from a study of shared clonotypes between healthy human individuals. The ends were cut back, 0 bases at V and 7 bases at J, with 14 bases in the middle. CDR3 length: 15 amino acids. Germline loops: CDR1 SGDLS, CDR2 YYNGEE. Repertoires were generated with immunoSEQ multiplex PCR, while TCRdb's copy carries only in-frame clones and drops some. The table lists some 2,000,000 clones, approximately 95% of them singletons. Terminally differentiated effector memory CD45RA+ cells were left out of the naive CD8 fraction, which was CD45RO-negative and positively selected for CCR7.

Material: naive CD8+ T cells sorted from blood. The TCR was taken from a man between 18 and 29 years old in good health. The gene calls are TRBV9 and TRBJ2-1; perhaps TRBD2 as D (5 bases). Here the CDR3 reads CASSVAGTPGNEQFF. DNA of the CDR3: TGTGCCAGCAGCGTAGCCGGCACCCCGGGGAATGAGCAGTTCTTC.